This is a list of T cell receptor beta chains from one sample in a study of blood T cell repertoires in COVID-19. Data came from immunoSEQ multiplex PCR; TCRdb stores just in-frame clones and leaves some out. This sample has fewer than 95,000 clones, with about 84% found just once. The material sequenced was peripheral blood. These receptors came from a human donor in a cohort sampled during active COVID-19. Each CDR3 is given with its conserved first and last residue. D genes are given only for firm matches. Size tells how often a clone was seen (once, few, many) or the class of an expanded clone, and some rows leave it out.

J gene,V gene,clone size,D gene,CDR3 DNA,CDR3 protein
TRBJ1-2,TRBV13,-,TRBD1,TGTGCCAGCAGCCGGACAGGGGGCGCTCCGGTCTATGGCTACACCTTC,CASSRTGGAPVYGYTF
TRBJ2-3,TRBV19,-,TRBD2,TGTGCCAGTAGCCGTCGTGGCGGGGGGGTCACAGATACGCAGTATTTT,CASSRRGGGVTDTQYF
TRBJ1-2,TRBV5-6,-,TRBD1,TGTGCCAGCAGCTGGAACAGGGGCCTCTATGGCTACACCTTC,CASSWNRGLYGYTF
TRBJ1-2,TRBV11-2,-,-,TGTGCCAGCAGCCCCAGACAGGCCTATGGCTACACCTTC,CASSPRQAYGYTF
TRBJ2-3,TRBV12-5,-,TRBD2,TGTGCTAGTCGACGCGGGGGAACAGATACGCAGTATTTT,CASRRGGTDTQYF
TRBJ1-1,TRBV6-6,-,-,TGTGCCACCACCCGGGACACTGAAGCTTTCTTT,CATTRDTEAFF
TRBJ2-2,TRBV19,-,-,TGTGCCAGTAGTATCGCGCAGGGTGGCACCGGGGAGCTGTTTTTT,CASSIAQGGTGELFF
TRBJ2-2,TRBV5-1,-,-,TGCGCCAGCAGCTTGGGGCGGACCGGGGAGCTGTTTTTT,CASSLGRTGELFF
TRBJ1-1,TRBV30,few,-,TGTGCCTGGAGTGTACAGTTGAACACTGAAGCTTTCTTT,CAWSVQLNTEAFF
TRBJ2-1,TRBV1,-,-,TGCACCAGCAGCCAGCCTAGCGGGGGGATATACAATGAGCAGTTCTTC,CTSSQPSGGIYNEQFF
TRBJ2-3,TRBV5-6,-,-,TGTGCCAGCAGCTTGCAGCGGTTCCTCGGCACAGATACGCAGTATTTT,CASSLQRFLGTDTQYF
TRBJ1-2,TRBV6-4,-,-,TGTGCCAGCAGTGACTCGGAGAAGGCAGGGAAAGGCTACACCTTC,CASSDSEKAGKGYTF
TRBJ2-3,TRBV28,-,TRBD2,TGTGCCAGCAGTTATGGAGGGAGCGGGGGGACAGATACGCAGTATTTT,CASSYGGSGGTDTQYF
TRBJ2-1,TRBV6-6,few,TRBD1,TGTGCCAGCAGTTACAGCCCCACAGGGGGAACTAATGAGCAGTTCTTC,CASSYSPTGGTNEQFF
TRBJ1-6,TRBV2,-,TRBD1,TGTGCCAGTAAGACAGGGGATTATAATTCACCCCTCCACTTT,CASKTGDYNSPLHF
TRBJ1-1,TRBV12-3/TRBV12-4,once,-,TGTGCCAGCAGGCCGACAAGGAACACTGAAGCTTTCTTT,CASRPTRNTEAFF
TRBJ2-4,TRBV5-6,-,-,TGTGCCAGCAGCTTGGCGGCAGGGGGAGGGTACTTC,CASSLAAGGGYF
TRBJ2-7,TRBV11-2,-,-,TGTGCCAGCAGCTTAGCCGGACTGTCGAGCGAGCAGTACTTC,CASSLAGLSSEQYF
TRBJ1-5,TRBV18,few,-,TGTGCCAGCTCACCCCAGAGGGTTGGTCAGCCCCAGCATTTT,CASSPQRVGQPQHF
TRBJ1-4,TRBV6-5,-,-,TGTGCCAGCAGCCGGACAGTCCCTTCGGGAAAACTGTTTTTT,CASSRTVPSGKLFF
TRBJ2-3,TRBV11-3,-,TRBD2,TGTGCCACCCGCCGGGGGGGCCGAGATACGCAGTATTTT,CATRRGGRDTQYF
TRBJ2-1,TRBV7-8,-,-,TGTGCCAGCAGCCGCTCGAGGGGGAATGAGCAGTTCTTC,CASSRSRGNEQFF
TRBJ1-3,TRBV28,-,-,TGTGCCAGCAGCCGGTGGGCCGCATTACCTTCGATCTCTGGAAACACCATATATTTT,CASSRWAALPSISGNTIYF
TRBJ2-1,TRBV11-2,-,-,TGTGCCAGCAGCTTAGTGCAGGGCTCCTACAATGAGCAGTTCTTC,CASSLVQGSYNEQFF
TRBJ1-2,TRBV7-2,-,TRBD1,TGTGCCACCACCCGGGACAGCTATGGCTACACCTTC,CATTRDSYGYTF
TRBJ2-5,TRBV3-1/TRBV3-2,-,TRBD1,TGTGCCAGCAGCCAGGGAGGGACAGGGCTGGAGACCCAGTACTTC,CASSQGGTGLETQYF